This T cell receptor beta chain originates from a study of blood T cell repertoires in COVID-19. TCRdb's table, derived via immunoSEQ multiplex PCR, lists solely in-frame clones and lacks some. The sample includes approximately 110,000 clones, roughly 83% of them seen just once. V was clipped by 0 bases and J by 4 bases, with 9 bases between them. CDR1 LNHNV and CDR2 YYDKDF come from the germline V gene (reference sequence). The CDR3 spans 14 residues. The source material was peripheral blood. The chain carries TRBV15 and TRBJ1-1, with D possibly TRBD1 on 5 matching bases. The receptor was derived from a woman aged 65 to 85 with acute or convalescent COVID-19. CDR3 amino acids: CATSRERGSTEAFF. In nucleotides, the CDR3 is TGTGCCACCAGCAGAGAAAGGGGCAGCACTGAAGCTTTCTTT.